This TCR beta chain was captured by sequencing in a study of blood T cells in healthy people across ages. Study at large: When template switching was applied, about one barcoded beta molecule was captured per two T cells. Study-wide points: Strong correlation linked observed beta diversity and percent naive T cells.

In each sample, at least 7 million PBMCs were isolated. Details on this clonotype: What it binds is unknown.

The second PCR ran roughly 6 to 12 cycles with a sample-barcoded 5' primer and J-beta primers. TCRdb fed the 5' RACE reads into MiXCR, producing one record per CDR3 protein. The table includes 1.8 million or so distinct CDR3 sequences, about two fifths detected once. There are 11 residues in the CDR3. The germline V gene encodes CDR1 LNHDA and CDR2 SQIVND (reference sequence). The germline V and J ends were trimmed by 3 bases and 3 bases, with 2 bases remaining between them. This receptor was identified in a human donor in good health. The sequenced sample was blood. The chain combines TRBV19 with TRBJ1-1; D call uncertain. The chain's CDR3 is CASSMDTEAFF. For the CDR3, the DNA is TGTGCCAGTAGTATGGACACTGAAGCTTTCTTT.